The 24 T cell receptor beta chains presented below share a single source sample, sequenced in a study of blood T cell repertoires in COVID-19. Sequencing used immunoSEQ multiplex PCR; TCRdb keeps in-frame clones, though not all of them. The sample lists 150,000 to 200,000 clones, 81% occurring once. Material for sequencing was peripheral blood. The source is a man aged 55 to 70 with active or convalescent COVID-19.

The CDR3 loop reads CASRAQQGAYTEAFF. Written as DNA, the CDR3 is TGTGCCAGCAGGGCCCAACAGGGGGCTTACACTGAAGCTTTCTTT. This chain links TRBV6-4 with TRBJ1-1; 9 nucleotides align to TRBD1. CDR3 size: 15 residues. Germline trimming cut 6 bases from V and 3 bases from J; bases unmatched to any gene: 8. Germline CDR1 and CDR2: MRHNA and SNTAGT.

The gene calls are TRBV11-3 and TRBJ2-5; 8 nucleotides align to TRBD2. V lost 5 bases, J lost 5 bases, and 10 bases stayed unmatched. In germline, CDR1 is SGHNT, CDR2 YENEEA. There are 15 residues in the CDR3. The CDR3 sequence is CASSASGAGDETQYF. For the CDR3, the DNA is TGTGCCAGCAGCGCCTCAGGAGCGGGGGATGAGACCCAGTACTTC.

The CDR3 protein is CASIARGGGGYTF. The CDR3 DNA sequence: TGTGCCAGTATCGCCAGGGGCGGTGGGGGCTACACCTTC. The chain carries TRBV19 and TRBJ1-2, with D possibly TRBD1 on 6 matching bases. Germline assignment: CDR1 LNHDA and CDR2 SQIVND (reference sequence). V dropped 7 bases and J dropped 8 bases, with 17 bases sitting between them. The CDR3 runs to 13 residues.

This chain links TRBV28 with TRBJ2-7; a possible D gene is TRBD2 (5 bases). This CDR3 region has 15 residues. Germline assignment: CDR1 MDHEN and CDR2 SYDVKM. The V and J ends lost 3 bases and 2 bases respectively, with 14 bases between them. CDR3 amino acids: CASSFSRASTYEQYF. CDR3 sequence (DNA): TGTGCCAGCAGTTTCTCGCGGGCCTCCACCTACGAGCAGTACTTC.

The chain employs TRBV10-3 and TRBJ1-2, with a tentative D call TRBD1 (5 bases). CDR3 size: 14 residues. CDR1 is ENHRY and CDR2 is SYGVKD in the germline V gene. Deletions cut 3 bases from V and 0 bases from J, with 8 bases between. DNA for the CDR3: TGTGCCATCAGTGACGACAGCTCTAACTATGGCTACACCTTC. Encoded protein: CAISDDSSNYGYTF.

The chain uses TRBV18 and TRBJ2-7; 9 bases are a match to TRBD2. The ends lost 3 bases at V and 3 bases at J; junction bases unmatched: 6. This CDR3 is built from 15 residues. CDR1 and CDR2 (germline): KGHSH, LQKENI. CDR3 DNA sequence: TGTGCCAGCTCACCCTCCCGTAGCGGGAGCTACGAGCAGTACTTC. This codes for CASSPSRSGSYEQYF.

The CDR3 is CATSRDGRDNQPQHF. CDR3 in DNA: TGTGCCACCAGCAGAGATGGCAGGGACAATCAGCCCCAGCATTTT. The chain carries TRBV15 and TRBJ1-5; TRBD1 might be the D (5 bases). The CDR3 is made up of 15 amino acids. Germline V gene lookup returns CDR1 LNHNV and CDR2 YYDKDF (reference sequence). The V and J ends lost 0 bases and 3 bases respectively, with 9 bases between them.

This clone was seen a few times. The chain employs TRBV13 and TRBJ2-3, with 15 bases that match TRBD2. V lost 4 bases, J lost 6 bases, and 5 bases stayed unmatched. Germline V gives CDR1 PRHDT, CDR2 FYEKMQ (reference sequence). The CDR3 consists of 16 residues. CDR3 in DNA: TGTGCCAGCAGCTCAGGGACTAGCGGGGGGACGGATACGCAGTATTTT. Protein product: CASSSGTSGGTDTQYF.

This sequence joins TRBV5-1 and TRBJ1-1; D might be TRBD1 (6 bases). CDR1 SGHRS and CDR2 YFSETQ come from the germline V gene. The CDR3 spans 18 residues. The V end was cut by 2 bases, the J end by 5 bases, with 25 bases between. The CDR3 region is CASSLLSGASLQGTEAFF. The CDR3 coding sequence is TGCGCCAGCAGCTTACTCTCCGGGGCTAGCCTTCAGGGGACTGAAGCTTTCTTT.

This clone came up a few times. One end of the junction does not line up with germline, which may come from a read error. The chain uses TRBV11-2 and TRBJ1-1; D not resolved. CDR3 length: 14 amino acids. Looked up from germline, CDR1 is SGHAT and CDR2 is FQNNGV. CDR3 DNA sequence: TGTGCCAGCAGCTTAATCACATCGCCCATGAAGCTGAGGTTT. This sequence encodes CASSLITSPMKLRF.

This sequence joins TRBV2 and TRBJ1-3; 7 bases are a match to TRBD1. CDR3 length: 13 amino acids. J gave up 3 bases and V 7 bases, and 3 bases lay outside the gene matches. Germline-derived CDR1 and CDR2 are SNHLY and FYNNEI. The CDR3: CASIRGIGNTIYF. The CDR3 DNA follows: TGTGCCAGCATCAGGGGGATTGGAAACACCATATATTTT.

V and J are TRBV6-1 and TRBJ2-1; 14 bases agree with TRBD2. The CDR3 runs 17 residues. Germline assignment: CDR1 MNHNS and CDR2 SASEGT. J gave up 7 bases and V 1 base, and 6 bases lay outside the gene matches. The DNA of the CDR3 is TGTGCCAGCAGTGAAGGGTCGACTAGCGGGGGGGATAATGAGCAGTTCTTC. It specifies CASSEGSTSGGDNEQFF.

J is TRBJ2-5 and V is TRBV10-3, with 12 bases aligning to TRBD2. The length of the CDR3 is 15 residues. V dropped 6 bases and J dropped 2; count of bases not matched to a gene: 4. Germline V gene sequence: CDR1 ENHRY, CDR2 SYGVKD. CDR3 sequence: CAIRTSGGGQETQYF. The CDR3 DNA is TGTGCCATCAGGACTAGCGGGGGTGGTCAAGAGACCCAGTACTTC.

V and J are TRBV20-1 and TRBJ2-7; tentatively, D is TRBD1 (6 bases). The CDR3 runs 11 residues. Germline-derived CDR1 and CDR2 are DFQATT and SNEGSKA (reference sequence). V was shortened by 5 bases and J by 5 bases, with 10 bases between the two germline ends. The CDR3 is CSAAQGNEQYF. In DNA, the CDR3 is TGCAGTGCTGCACAGGGAAACGAGCAGTACTTC.

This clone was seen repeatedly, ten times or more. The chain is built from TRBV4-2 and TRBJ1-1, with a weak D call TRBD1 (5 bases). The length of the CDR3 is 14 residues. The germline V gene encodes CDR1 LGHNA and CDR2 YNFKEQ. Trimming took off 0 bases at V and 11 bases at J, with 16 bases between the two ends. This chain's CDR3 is CASSQDPRADRAFF. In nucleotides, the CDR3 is TGTGCCAGCAGCCAAGACCCCAGGGCGGATAGGGCTTTCTTT.

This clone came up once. The CDR3 reads CASSVGLAATSYEQYF. CDR3 DNA: TGTGCCAGCAGTGTGGGCCTAGCGGCTACCTCCTACGAGCAGTACTTC. This rearrangement joins TRBV2 to TRBJ2-7; 7 positions agree with TRBD2. There are 16 residues in the CDR3. Germline trimming cut 4 bases from V and 0 bases from J; bases unmatched to any gene: 9. Germline loops: CDR1 SNHLY, CDR2 FYNNEI.

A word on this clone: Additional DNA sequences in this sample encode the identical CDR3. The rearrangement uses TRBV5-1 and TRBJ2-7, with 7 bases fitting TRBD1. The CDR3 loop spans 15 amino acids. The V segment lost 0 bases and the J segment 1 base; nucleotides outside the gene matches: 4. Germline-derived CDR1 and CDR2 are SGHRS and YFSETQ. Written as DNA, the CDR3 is TGCGCCAGCAGCTTGGGCGCAGGGGGTTCCTACGAGCAGTACTTC. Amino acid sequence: CASSLGAGGSYEQYF.

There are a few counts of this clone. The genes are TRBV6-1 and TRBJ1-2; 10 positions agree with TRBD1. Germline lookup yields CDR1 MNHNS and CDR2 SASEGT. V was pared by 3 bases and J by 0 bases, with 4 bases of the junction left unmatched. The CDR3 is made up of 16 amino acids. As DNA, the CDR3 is TGTGCCAGCAGTGAGGGACAGGGGTGGGCTAACTATGGCTACACCTTC. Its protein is CASSEGQGWANYGYTF.

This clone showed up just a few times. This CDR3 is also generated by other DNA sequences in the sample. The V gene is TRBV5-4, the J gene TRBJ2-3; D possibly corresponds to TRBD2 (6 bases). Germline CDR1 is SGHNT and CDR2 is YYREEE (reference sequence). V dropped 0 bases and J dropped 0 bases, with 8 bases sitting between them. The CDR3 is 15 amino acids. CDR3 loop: CASSLGGVSTDTQYF. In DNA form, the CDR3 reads TGTGCCAGCAGCTTGGGGGGGGTCAGCACAGATACGCAGTATTTT.

Here the CDR3 reads CASSPVEDNEQFF. The CDR3, as DNA: TGTGCCAGCTCACCGGTAGAGGACAATGAGCAGTTCTTC. This chain uses TRBV18 with TRBJ2-1, with D unclear. Trimming removed 3 bases from V and 5 bases from J, with 8 bases in between. Germline V lookup: CDR1 KGHSH, CDR2 LQKENI. The CDR3 is 13 amino acids.

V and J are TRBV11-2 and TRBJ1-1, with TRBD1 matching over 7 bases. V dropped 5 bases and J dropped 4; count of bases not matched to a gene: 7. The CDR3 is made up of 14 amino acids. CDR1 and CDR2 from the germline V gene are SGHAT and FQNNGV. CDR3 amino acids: CASSLSRGSTEAFF. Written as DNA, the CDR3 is TGTGCCAGCAGCCTTAGCAGGGGGAGCACTGAAGCTTTCTTT. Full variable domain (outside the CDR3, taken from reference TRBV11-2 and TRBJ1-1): EAGVAQSPRYKIIEKRQSVAFWCNPISGHATLYWYQQILGQGPKLLIQFQNNGVVDDSQLPKDRFSAERLKGVDSTLKIQPAKLEDSAVYLCASSLSRGSTEAFFGQGTRLTVV.

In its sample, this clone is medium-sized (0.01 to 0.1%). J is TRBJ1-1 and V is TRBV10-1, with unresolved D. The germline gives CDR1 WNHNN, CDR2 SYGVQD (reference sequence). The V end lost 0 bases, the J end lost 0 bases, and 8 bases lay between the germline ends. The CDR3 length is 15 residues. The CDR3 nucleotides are TGCGCCAGCAGTGAGTCTTCAGGAATGAACACTGAAGCTTTCTTT. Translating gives CASSESSGMNTEAFF.

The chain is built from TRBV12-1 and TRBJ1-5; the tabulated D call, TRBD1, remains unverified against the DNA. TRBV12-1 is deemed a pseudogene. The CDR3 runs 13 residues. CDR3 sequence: CASSVDSNQPQHF. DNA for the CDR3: TGTGCCAGCAGCGTGGACAGTAATCAGCCCCAGCATTTT.

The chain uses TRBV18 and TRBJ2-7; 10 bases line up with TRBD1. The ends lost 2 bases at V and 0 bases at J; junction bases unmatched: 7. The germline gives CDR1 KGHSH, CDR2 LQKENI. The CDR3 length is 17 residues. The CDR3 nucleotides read TGTGCCAGCTCACCAGCAAGTGGACAGGGGGTCTCCTACGAGCAGTACTTC. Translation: CASSPASGQGVSYEQYF.